The 15 T cell receptor gamma chains below come from one sample, sequenced in a study of Vδ1+ human thymocytes. Points from the study as a whole: Thymic TRG and TRD repertoires appeared highly polyclonal.

Extracted RNA was reverse transcribed into cDNA. Pooled V-gene forward primers with one constant-region reverse primer generated the CDR3 amplicons by multiplex PCR. TCRdb re-called the multiplex PCR reads with CATT. This sample has around 30,000 gamma-chain clones; over 15% occur once, and the top ten carry less than 2%. Their antigens remain unidentified. The sample comprised Vdelta1+ gamma-delta thymocytes from the thymus. Subset in this sample: FACS-sorted CD3+ TCRalphabeta- TCRVdelta1+ TCRVdelta2- thymocytes. The receptors derive from a boy under two years old who had congenital heart surgery.

The chain couples TRGV2 to TRGJ1 or TRGJ2. Germline assignment: CDR1 EGSNGY and CDR2 YDSYNSKV. V gave up 0 bases and J gave up 9 bases; unmatched junction bases: 11. This CDR3 is 14 amino acids long. CDR3 in DNA: TGTGCCACCTGGGACGGGCTTAAAGGGGGTAAGAAACTCTTT. It yields the protein CATWDGLKGGKKLF.

In this sample, this clone turned up a few times. The J gene is TRGJP, the V gene TRGV9. The CDR3 length is 12 residues. Germline values: CDR1 GITISATS, CDR2 ISYDGTV (reference sequence). With 9 bases clipped from V and 8 bases from J, the junction kept 1 base outside the gene matches. CDR3: CALQLGKKIKVF. CDR3 in DNA: TGTGCCTTGCAGTTGGGCAAAAAAATCAAGGTATTT.

Only a few counts were recorded for this clone. The V gene is TRGV5, the J gene TRGJP2. The CDR3 extends over 23 amino acids. V shed 0 bases and J 1 base; nucleotides not matched to a gene: 26. The germline gives CDR1 VINAFY, CDR2 YDVSNSKD. The CDR3 coding sequence is TGTGCCACCTGGGACAGGCACAGTGATTCAGACCTGCCTCTCCTTAGTAGTGATTGGATCAAGACGTTT. Protein: CATWDRHSDSDLPLLSSDWIKTF.

The count of this clone is one. This chain joins TRGV4 and TRGJ1 or TRGJ2. This CDR3 spans 10 amino acids. V shed 2 bases and J 12 bases; nucleotides not matched to a gene: 4. Germline V gene lookup returns CDR1 EGSTGY and CDR2 YDSYTSSV. The CDR3: CATWDDVKLF. CDR3 coding DNA: TGTGCCACCTGGGATGATGTGAAACTCTTT.

This clone was seen a handful of times. This sequence joins TRGV9 and TRGJP. V dropped 3 bases and J dropped 9; count of bases not matched to a gene: 8. Germline V gene lookup returns CDR1 GITISATS and CDR2 ISYDGTV (reference sequence). CDR3 length: 16 amino acids. The CDR3 spells CALWEYQGLGKKIKVF. Written as DNA, the CDR3 is TGTGCCTTGTGGGAGTACCAGGGGTTGGGCAAAAAAATCAAGGTATTT.

This chain links TRGV4 with TRGJ1 or TRGJ2. The germline V gene encodes CDR1 EGSTGY and CDR2 YDSYTSSV. Trimming removed 2 bases from V and 3 bases from J; junction bases left unmatched: 10. CDR3 length: 15 residues. DNA for the CDR3: TGTGCCACCTGGGATGAACCCCGGCCTTATTATAAGAAACTCTTT. It encodes CATWDEPRPYYKKLF.

This clone was seen more than once but under ten times. The chain employs TRGV4 and TRGJ1 or TRGJ2. Germline loops: CDR1 EGSTGY, CDR2 YDSYTSSV. J was trimmed by 2 bases and V by 2 bases; bases with no gene match: 6. The CDR3 extends over 14 amino acids. CDR3 amino acids: CATWDESYYYKKLF. As DNA, the CDR3 is TGTGCCACCTGGGATGAGTCTTATTATTATAAGAAACTCTTT.

This clone was recorded a few times. The rearrangement links TRGV4 to TRGJ1 or TRGJ2. Germline CDR1 and CDR2: EGSTGY and YDSYTSSV. J was trimmed by 11 bases and V by 4 bases; bases with no gene match: 11. The CDR3 extends over 12 amino acids. CDR3 in amino acids: CATWDVSDEKLF. For the CDR3, the DNA is TGTGCCACCTGGGACGTGAGTGATGAGAAACTCTTT.

Regarding this clone: Other DNA sequences in this sample translate to the same CDR3. V gene TRGV3 combines with J gene TRGJ1 or TRGJ2. The V segment lost 3 bases and the J segment 3 bases; nucleotides outside the gene matches: 8. This CDR3 contains 14 residues. Germline CDR1 and CDR2: VTNTFY and YDVSTARD (reference sequence). CDR3: CATWDRPPYYKKLF. CDR3 nucleotides: TGTGCCACCTGGGACCGCCCCCCTTATTATAAGAAACTCTTT.

V gene TRGV9 combines with J gene TRGJ1 or TRGJ2. CDR3 length: 10 amino acids. Per the germline V gene, CDR1 is GITISATS and CDR2 is ISYDGTV (reference sequence). The V and J ends lost 4 bases and 11 bases, in that order; junction bases with no gene match: 5. CDR3: CALWETEKLF. CDR3 coding DNA: TGTGCCTTGTGGGAAACGGAGAAACTCTTT.

The chain links TRGV9 to TRGJ1 or TRGJ2. J lost 11 bases, V lost 3 bases, and 16 bases had no gene match. The CDR3 length is 14 residues. Germline-derived CDR1 and CDR2 are GITISATS and ISYDGTV (reference sequence). The CDR3 nucleotides are TGTGCCTTGTGGGAGAGGCTTGAATATCGCGAGAAACTCTTT. It encodes CALWERLEYREKLF.

The V call is TRGV9, the J call TRGJP. V was clipped by 12 bases and J by 4 bases; unmatched bases: 3. Germline V gives CDR1 GITISATS, CDR2 ISYDGTV (reference sequence). The CDR3 covers 13 residues. The CDR3, as DNA: TGTGCCATACAAGAGTTGGGCAAAAAAATCAAGGTATTT. Translated, it gives CAIQELGKKIKVF.

This clone turned up a few times. The chain recombines TRGV3 with TRGJP2. This CDR3 is 10 amino acids long. CDR1 VTNTFY and CDR2 YDVSTARD come from the germline V gene (reference sequence). After removal of 10 bases from V and 4 bases from J, the junction contained 0 bases not matched to a gene. CDR3 loop: CATSDWIKTF. The CDR3 bases are TGTGCCACTAGTGATTGGATCAAGACGTTT.

This clone was counted only a few times. The V call is TRGV2, the J call TRGJ1 or TRGJ2. Germline V gene sequence: CDR1 EGSNGY, CDR2 YDSYNSKV. The length of the CDR3 is 13 residues. Trimming took 0 bases from V and 7 from J; bases not matched to a gene: 6. The CDR3 loop reads CATWDGLLYKKLF. The CDR3, as DNA: TGTGCCACCTGGGACGGGCTCCTATATAAGAAACTCTTT.

As concerns this clone: The identical CDR3 is also encoded by other nucleotide sequences in the sample. The chain is built from TRGV4 and TRGJP2. There are 14 residues in the CDR3. Per germline, CDR1 EGSTGY and CDR2 YDSYTSSV. Trimming at V came to 2 bases and at J to 1 base, leaving 1 base not matched to a gene. DNA of the CDR3: TGTGCCACCTGGGATGTTAGTAGTGATTGGATCAAGACGTTT. Translation: CATWDVSSDWIKTF.